This paragraph covers one T cell receptor beta chain sequence. The identical CDR3 is also encoded by other nucleotide sequences in the sample. Autoimmune disease history or systemic immunosuppression led to patients being barred. The data are from a study of OX40 agonist ivuxolimab in advanced cancers. Overall study context: Mean age around 60 years, range 23 to 79; approximately 83% male. Past anti-PD-1, anti-PD-L1 or anti-CTLA-4 therapy was accepted, and roughly 37% had received some.

Germline V gene sequence: CDR1 MNHEY, CDR2 SVGAGI. The J segment lost 7 bases and the V segment lost 6 bases, leaving 8 bases of the junction unmatched. CDR3 length equals 14 residues. Some clones are missing from TCRdb's copy, which holds only in-frame ones; the method was immunoSEQ multiplex PCR. In the table there are 70,000 or so clones, roughly 80% of which are singletons. This TCR derives from an adult with an advanced solid tumor such as melanoma, head and neck, liver or kidney cancer. This chain links TRBV6-5 with TRBJ2-7, with TRBD2 matching over 11 bases. The sample was CD4+ or CD8+ T cells sorted from blood, taken in a trial of the OX40 agonist ivuxolimab. CDR3: CASRLTSGAREQYF. As DNA, the CDR3 is TGTGCCAGCAGGTTGACTAGCGGGGCTCGGGAGCAGTACTTC.